One sample yielded the 11 T cell receptor beta chains listed below, sequenced in a study of human T cells and chemical hapten exposure. TCRdb analysed the RACE reads with MiXCR anew, one entry per CDR3 protein. The repertoire holds some 350,000 distinct CDR3 sequences, about 7% seen once, with around 8.2% in the top ten. Sample time point: patch test 1, 2 weeks after DPC sensitization. Treatment of the sample: therapeutic diphenylcyclopropenone sensitization with weekly scalp DPC. The sample was whole blood, taken in connection with sensitization to the hapten diphenylcyclopropenone (DPC). All receptors derive from a woman between 18 and 29 years old with alopecia areata. Some clones in this sample may be carry-over from other donors' samples.

The sample holds a few counts of this clonotype. The J gene is TRBJ2-3, the V gene TRBV4-2; 8 nucleotides align to TRBD2. CDR1 is LGHNA and CDR2 is YNFKEQ in the germline V gene. This CDR3 comprises 18 residues. V dropped 0 bases and J dropped 0; count of bases not matched to a gene: 8. The CDR3 loop is CASSQDVDRGGSTDTQYF. In DNA, the CDR3 is TGTGCCAGCAGCCAAGACGTGGACCGGGGGGGCAGCACAGATACGCAGTATTTT.

This clonotype was seen more than once but under ten times. The rearrangement joins TRBV10-3 to TRBJ2-7; D could derive from TRBD1 or TRBD2 (5 bases each). Germline V gene data show CDR1 as ENHRY and CDR2 as SYGVKD. CDR3 length equals 14 residues. V lost 6 bases and J lost 1, with 13 bases in between. The CDR3 spells CAIRKPGPSYEQYF. CDR3 coding DNA: TGTGCCATCAGAAAACCGGGGCCTTCCTACGAGCAGTACTTC.

This clonotype was counted only a few times. The CDR3 region has the DNA TGTGCCAGCAGCCGGGACTCTAGGACGGATACGCAGTATTTT. Translating it yields CASSRDSRTDTQYF. This sequence joins TRBV6-2 or TRBV6-3 and TRBJ2-3; perhaps TRBD2 as D (6 bases). The germline V and J ends were trimmed by 6 bases and 6 bases, with 16 bases remaining between them. The CDR3 has 14 amino acids. In germline, CDR1 is MNHEY, CDR2 SVGEGT.

There are a few counts of this clonotype. The chain carries TRBV20-1 and TRBJ2-5; 9 bases line up with TRBD2. The J segment lost 5 bases and the V segment lost 6 bases, leaving 13 bases of the junction unmatched. This CDR3 spans 15 amino acids. Germline lookup yields CDR1 DFQATT and CDR2 SNEGSKA (reference sequence). Here the CDR3 reads CSAPPLAGTLETQYF. CDR3 nucleotides: TGCAGTGCACCCCCCCTAGCGGGGACGTTGGAGACCCAGTACTTC.

The chain is built from TRBV7-2 and TRBJ2-7; 9 nucleotides align to TRBD1. The CDR3 contains 16 residues. The V gene's germline CDR1 is SGHTA and CDR2 FQGNSA. J gave up 10 bases and V 3 bases, and 16 bases lay outside the gene matches. The CDR3 protein is CASSLLGTGSRGSQYF. CDR3 coding DNA: TGTGCCAGCAGCTTGCTAGGGACAGGGTCCCGAGGTAGCCAGTACTTC.

This clonotype was seen ten or more times. This sequence joins TRBV12-3 or TRBV12-4 and TRBJ2-3; TRBD2 agrees at 7 bases. Trimming at V came to 4 bases and at J to 0 bases, leaving 4 bases not matched to a gene. The CDR3 extends over 15 amino acids. CDR3: CASSSRLASTDTQYF. In nucleotides, the CDR3 is TGTGCCAGCAGTTCCAGACTAGCTAGCACAGATACGCAGTATTTT.

This chain connects TRBV20-1 to TRBJ1-1, with TRBD1 as a possible D gene (5 bases). Germline V gene sequence: CDR1 DFQATT, CDR2 SNEGSKA (reference sequence). Trimming removed 0 bases at V and 3 bases at J, with 11 bases between. The CDR3 spans 14 residues. CDR3 sequence (DNA): TGCAGTGCTAGAGAGGGGTTCAGGGACACTGAAGCTTTCTTT. Translating it yields CSAREGFRDTEAFF.

This clonotype appeared a few times. The chain carries TRBV2 and TRBJ2-3, with 7 nucleotides matching TRBD2. V dropped 4 bases and J dropped 6; count of bases not matched to a gene: 10. Germline V CDR1 and CDR2: SNHLY, FYNNEI. The CDR3 has 15 residues. The CDR3 sequence is CASSGEAAGSDTQYF. In DNA form, the CDR3 reads TGTGCCAGCAGTGGGGAGGCAGCGGGGTCGGATACGCAGTATTTT.

The J gene is TRBJ1-1, the V gene TRBV4-1, with unresolved D. Germline lookup yields CDR1 MGHRA and CDR2 YSYEKL. This CDR3 contains 16 residues. Trimming removed 0 bases from V and 2 bases from J, with 13 bases in between. CDR3: CASSQDRVEVNTEAFF. DNA of the CDR3: TGCGCCAGCAGCCAAGATAGGGTAGAGGTTAACACTGAAGCTTTCTTT.

The V gene is TRBV18, the J gene TRBJ2-3; TRBD1 is a possible D gene (5 bases). The CDR3 is 15 residues long. CDR1 is KGHSH and CDR2 is LQKENI in the germline V gene. Trimming cost V 2 bases and J 0 bases, with 9 bases left between them. CDR3 coding DNA: TGTGCCAGCTCACCAAGACAGCCTAGCACAGATACGCAGTATTTT. Translating it yields CASSPRQPSTDTQYF. The whole variable domain, filled in from reference TRBV18 and TRBJ2-3, reads NAGVMQNPRHLVRRRGQEARLRCSPMKGHSHVYWYRQLPEEGLKFMVYLQKENIIDESGMPKERFSAEFPKEGPSILRIQQVVRGDSAAYFCASSPRQPSTDTQYFGPGTRLTVL.

The rearrangement links TRBV7-9 to TRBJ2-7, with D possibly being TRBD1 or TRBD2 (5 bases each). CDR3 length: 15 residues. The germline V gene has CDR1 SEHNR and CDR2 FQNEAQ (reference sequence). V lost 5 bases to trimming and J lost 2 bases, with 16 bases between them. CDR3 bases: TGTGCCAGCAGCGCCTCCCGGGACCTACCCTACGAGCAGTACTTC. It is translated as CASSASRDLPYEQYF.